Below are 14 T cell receptor beta chains sequenced from a single sample in a study of T-cell reconstitution after alpha-beta-depleted transplantation in children. Unique molecular identifiers were incorporated during preparation of the TCRbeta library. MiXCR, run by TCRdb on the PCR reads, gives a single entry per CDR3 protein. The sample lists roughly 220,000 distinct CDR3 sequences; 12% were seen once. Specimen: PBMCs from the stem cell graft donor, collected from the stem cell graft. Receptor source: a human donor who donated a stem cell graft to a child with acute lymphoblastic leukemia.

The V call is TRBV4-1, the J call TRBJ2-7; 7 bases align to TRBD2. Germline CDR1 and CDR2: MGHRA and YSYEKL. The ends lost 1 base at V and 2 bases at J; junction bases unmatched: 14. CDR3 size: 18 residues. CDR3 coding DNA: TGCGCCAGCAGCCAAGGGTGGTCCGCTAGCGGTCTTACCTACGAGCAGTACTTC. This codes for CASSQGWSASGLTYEQYF.

This clonotype was seen ten or more times. The rearrangement uses TRBV10-3 and TRBJ1-1; D may be TRBD1 (6 bases). There are 14 residues in the CDR3. Germline V gives CDR1 ENHRY, CDR2 SYGVKD. The ends were cut back, 7 bases at V and 0 bases at J, with 12 bases in the middle. For the CDR3, the DNA is TGTGCCATCAAGGGGGGAACGGTGAACACTGAAGCTTTCTTT. Protein product: CAIKGGTVNTEAFF.

In regard to this clonotype: A much larger clone differs from this one at a single base, so this may be a read error. This chain joins TRBV20-1 and TRBJ1-5, with 9 positions matching TRBD1. This CDR3 region has 13 residues. Germline V CDR1 and CDR2: DFQATT, SNEGSKA (reference sequence). The V and J ends lost 5 bases and 5 bases, in that order; junction bases with no gene match: 4. Written as DNA, the CDR3 is TGCAGTGCTTCCTGGGACAGGGATCAGCCCCAGCATTTT. Amino acid sequence: CSASWDRDQPQHF.

This sequence joins TRBV20-1 and TRBJ1-5, with D tentatively TRBD1 (5 bases). The V end lost 6 bases, the J end lost 5 bases, and 17 bases lay between the germline ends. The CDR3 sequence is 14 residues long. CDR1 is DFQATT and CDR2 is SNEGSKA in the germline V gene (reference sequence). Written as DNA, the CDR3 is TGCAGTGCCGGATCAGGTATGGGGGATCAGCCCCAGCATTTT. This codes for CSAGSGMGDQPQHF.

The chain recombines TRBV7-9 with TRBJ2-4; D remains ambiguous. The V gene lost 6 bases and the J gene lost 2 bases, with 11 bases spanning the gap. Germline values: CDR1 SEHNR, CDR2 FQNEAQ (reference sequence). CDR3 size: 14 residues. CDR3 residues: CASSPTQPKNIQYF. The CDR3 region has the DNA TGTGCCAGCAGTCCAACACAACCCAAAAACATTCAGTACTTC.

This clonotype was picked up many times. J is TRBJ2-5 and V is TRBV27, with D unresolved. Germline V CDR1 and CDR2: MNHEY, SMNVEV (reference sequence). The V gene lost 4 bases and the J gene lost 0 bases, with 9 bases spanning the gap. The CDR3 contains 14 residues. Here the CDR3 reads CASSSLRYQETQYF. CDR3 coding DNA: TGTGCCAGCAGTTCTCTACGATACCAAGAGACCCAGTACTTC.

In its sample, this clonotype was seen many times. This rearrangement joins TRBV20-1 to TRBJ2-2; TRBD1 matches at 11 bases. Germline-derived CDR1 and CDR2 are DFQATT and SNEGSKA (reference sequence). The CDR3 is 15 amino acids. With 5 bases clipped from V and 5 bases from J, the junction kept 7 bases outside the gene matches. CDR3 in DNA: TGCAGTGCTCTAGCCGGACAGGGGGCGACCGGGGAGCTGTTTTTT. Translation gives CSALAGQGATGELFF.

Many counts were recorded for this clonotype. The chain uses TRBV11-2 and TRBJ2-5, with D uncertain. The V gene's germline CDR1 is SGHAT and CDR2 FQNNGV. V lost 1 base, J lost 2 bases, and 8 bases lay in between. CDR3 length: 14 residues. CDR3 coding DNA: TGTGCCAGCAGCTTAGGGGTCAGGCAAGAGACCCAGTACTTC. It codes for CASSLGVRQETQYF.

The rearrangement links TRBV3-1 to TRBJ2-3; D remains unclear. The V gene lost 1 base and the J gene lost 0 bases, with 8 bases spanning the gap. Per the germline V gene, CDR1 is LGHDT and CDR2 is YNNKEL (reference sequence). The CDR3 covers 15 residues. For the CDR3, the DNA is TGTGCCAGCAGCCAAGCCCGGGTAAGCACAGATACGCAGTATTTT. It codes for CASSQARVSTDTQYF.

This clonotype was observed many times. V gene TRBV7-9 combines with J gene TRBJ1-3; 7 bases agree with TRBD1. V trimming: 3 bases; J trimming: 2 bases; junction bases outside the gene matches: 1. The CDR3 is 14 residues long. From germline, CDR1 is SEHNR and CDR2 FQNEAQ (reference sequence). The DNA for the CDR3 is TGTGCCAGCAGCTTGACAGGGACTGGAAACACCATATATTTT. Translation gives CASSLTGTGNTIYF.

Points on this clonotype: A clone one base away is much larger, so this may be a read error. This CDR3 is CASSSSRDSNTDTQYF. The CDR3 nucleotides are TGTGCCAGCAGCAGCTCCCGGGACAGTAACACAGATACGCAGTATTTT. This chain links TRBV5-6 with TRBJ2-3, with 7 bases aligning to TRBD1. Germline values: CDR1 SGHDT, CDR2 YYEEEE. Losses at the gene ends were 4 bases for V and 2 bases for J; bases not matched to a gene: 10. This CDR3 spans 16 amino acids.

Many counts were recorded for this clonotype. The chain links TRBV4-2 to TRBJ1-2; TRBD1 is a possible D gene (5 bases). With 4 bases removed from V and 8 bases from J, the gap between germline ends came to 17 bases. The germline V gene has CDR1 LGHNA and CDR2 YNFKEQ. The CDR3 extends over 14 amino acids. CDR3 in DNA: TGTGCCAGCAGCCCTCGGAGGCAGGGAGGGGGCTACACCTTC. Its protein is CASSPRRQGGGYTF.

At least ten counts were recorded for this clonotype. The chain has TRBV5-1 and TRBJ2-3, with 7 bases lining up with TRBD1. The junction had 5 bases not matched to a gene; V was cut back by 7 bases and J by 3 bases. The CDR3 has 13 amino acids. Germline V gene data show CDR1 as SGHRS and CDR2 as YFSETQ. The CDR3 DNA reads TGCGCCAGCCGGGACAGTCAAACAGATACGCAGTATTTT. Residues: CASRDSQTDTQYF.

This clonotype was observed a few times. The chain uses TRBV12-5 and TRBJ2-1, with D perhaps TRBD1 or TRBD2 (5 bases each). CDR1 is LGHNT, CDR2 FRNRAP, per germline. V dropped 1 base and J dropped 12 bases, with 13 bases sitting between them. The length of the CDR3 is 13 residues. In DNA, the CDR3 is TGTGCTAGTGGTTTGGCCTTCCGTGGGGGGCAGTTCTTC. Translating it yields CASGLAFRGGQFF.